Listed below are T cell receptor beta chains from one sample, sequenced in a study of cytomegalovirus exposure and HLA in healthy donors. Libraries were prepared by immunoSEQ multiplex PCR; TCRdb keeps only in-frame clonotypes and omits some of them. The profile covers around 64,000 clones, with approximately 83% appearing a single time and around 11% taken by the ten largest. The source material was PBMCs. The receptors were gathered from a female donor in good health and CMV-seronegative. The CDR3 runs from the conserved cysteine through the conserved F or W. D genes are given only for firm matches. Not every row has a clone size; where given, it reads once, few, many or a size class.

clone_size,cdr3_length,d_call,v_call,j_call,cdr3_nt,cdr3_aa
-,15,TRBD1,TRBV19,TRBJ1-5,TGTGCCAGTAGTACACGGACAGGGGGGGATCAGCCCCAGCATTTT,CASSTRTGGDQPQHF
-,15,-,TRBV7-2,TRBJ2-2,TGTGCCAGCAGCTTCGATCGCAGGAACACCGGGGAGCTGTTTTTT,CASSFDRRNTGELFF
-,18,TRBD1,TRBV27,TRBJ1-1,TGTGCCAGCAGTTTATCGGAGACAGGGAAACCCCGGGGAACTGAAGCTTTCTTT,CASSLSETGKPRGTEAFF
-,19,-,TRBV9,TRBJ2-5,TGTGCCAGCAGCGGAGGTGGGGGGTCGAAGGGATGGTACCAAGAGACCCAGTACTTC,CASSGGGGSKGWYQETQYF
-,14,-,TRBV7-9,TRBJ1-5,TGTGCCAGCAGCCCCGGGGGGAGCAATCAGCCCCAGCATTTT,CASSPGGSNQPQHF
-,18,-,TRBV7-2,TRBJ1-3,TGTGCCAGCAGCTTAGGGGGTGGGGGGGTAGGCTCTGGAAACACCATATATTTT,CASSLGGGGVGSGNTIYF
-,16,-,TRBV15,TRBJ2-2,TGTGCCACCAGCAGAGATCGAGGCGGGGGCCCCGTCGAGCTGTTTTTT,CATSRDRGGGPVELFF
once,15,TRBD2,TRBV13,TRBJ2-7,TGTGCCAGCAGCTCAATGAGCGGGACCTCCTACGAGCAGTACTTC,CASSSMSGTSYEQYF
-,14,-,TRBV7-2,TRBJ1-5,TGTGCCAGCAGCCCTCCTGGGGGCCTGAAGCCCCAGCATTTT,CASSPPGGLKPQHF
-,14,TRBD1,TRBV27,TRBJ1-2,TGTGCCAGCAGTTTATCGGGACAGCACTATGGCTACACCTTC,CASSLSGQHYGYTF
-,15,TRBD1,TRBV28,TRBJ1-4,TGTGCCAGCAGACCGGGACAGGGAAATAATGAAAAACTGTTTTTT,CASRPGQGNNEKLFF
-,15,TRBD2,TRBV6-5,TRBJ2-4,TGTGCCAGCAGTTACCGGGCGGGAGGGGAAAACATTCAGTACTTC,CASSYRAGGENIQYF
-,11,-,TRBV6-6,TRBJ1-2,TGTGCCAGCAGTCAGGGAGGTGGCTACACCTTC,CASSQGGGYTF
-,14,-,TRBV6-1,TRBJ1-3,TGTGCCAGCAGTGAGCTCCAGAGGGGAAACACCATATATTTT,CASSELQRGNTIYF
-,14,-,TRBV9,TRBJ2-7,TGTGCCAGCAGCGAGGGGGACCGTCTCTACGAGCAGTACTTC,CASSEGDRLYEQYF
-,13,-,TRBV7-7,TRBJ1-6,TGTGCTAGCAGCGACGGACAGAATTCACCCCTCCACTTT,CASSDGQNSPLHF
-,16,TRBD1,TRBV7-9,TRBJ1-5,TGTGCCAGCAGCCCGAGCACCGGGACAGAGAATCAGCCCCAGCATTTT,CASSPSTGTENQPQHF
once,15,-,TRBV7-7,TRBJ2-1,TGTGCTAGCAGCCAAACGGGGAGCTCCTACAATGAGCAGTTCTTC,CASSQTGSSYNEQFF
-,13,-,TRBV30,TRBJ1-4,TGTGCCTGGAGTCACGGCGTAGGAGACAAACTGTTTTTT,CAWSHGVGDKLFF
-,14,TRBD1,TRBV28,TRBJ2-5,TGTGCCAGCAGTTCCCCGGGGTCCCCAGGGGGCCAGTACTTC,CASSSPGSPGGQYF
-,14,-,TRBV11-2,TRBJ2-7,TGTGCCAGCAGCTCCGCAGGTTCGTCCTACGAGCAGTACTTC,CASSSAGSSYEQYF
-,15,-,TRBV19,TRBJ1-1,TGTGCCAGTATCTCTGCGGGGGGAGAGAACACTGAAGCTTTCTTT,CASISAGGENTEAFF
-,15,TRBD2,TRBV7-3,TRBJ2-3,TGTGCCAGCAGCCGCGGGGGGGTAGCCGGAGATACGCAGTATTTT,CASSRGGVAGDTQYF
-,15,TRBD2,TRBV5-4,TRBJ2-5,TGTGCCAGCAGCTTGTATCTAGCGGGGCAAGAGACCCAGTACTTC,CASSLYLAGQETQYF
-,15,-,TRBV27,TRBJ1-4,TGTGCCAGCAGTTCGCCCGGGACAATCGGTGAAAAACTGTTTTTT,CASSSPGTIGEKLFF
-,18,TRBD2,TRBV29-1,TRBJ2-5,TGCAGCGTTGAAATCACGACTAGCGGGACTTCGTCATTTGAGACCCAGTACTTC,CSVEITTSGTSSFETQYF
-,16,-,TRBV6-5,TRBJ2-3,TGTGCCAGCAGTTACTCGATTGAGGGAACCACAGATACGCAGTATTTT,CASSYSIEGTTDTQYF
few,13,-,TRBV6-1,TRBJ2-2,TGTGCCAGCAGTGACAGGGACACCGGGGAGCTGTTTTTT,CASSDRDTGELFF
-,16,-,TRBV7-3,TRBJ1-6,TGTGCCAGCAGCTTATATGCCGGCCAGGGGACCTCACCCCTCCACTTT,CASSLYAGQGTSPLHF
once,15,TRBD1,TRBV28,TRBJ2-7,TGTGCCAGCACTACCCGGGACAGGGGTTCCTACGAGCAGTACTTC,CASTTRDRGSYEQYF
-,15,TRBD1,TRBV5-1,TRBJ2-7,TGCGCCAGCAGCCTAGGACAGGGGGAACCCTACGAGCAGTACTTC,CASSLGQGEPYEQYF
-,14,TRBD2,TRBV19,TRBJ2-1,TGTGCCAGTAAGCCGGGACTAGAATACAATGAGCAGTTCTTC,CASKPGLEYNEQFF
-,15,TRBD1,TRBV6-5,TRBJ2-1,TGTGCCAGCAGTTACTACAGGGGACCCTACAATGAGCAGTTCTTC,CASSYYRGPYNEQFF
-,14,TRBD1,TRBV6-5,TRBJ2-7,TGTGCCAGCAGGACTCGGACAGGGTCCCACGAGCAGTACTTC,CASRTRTGSHEQYF
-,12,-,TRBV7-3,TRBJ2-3,TGTGCCAGCAGCTCTCCGGGGGATACGCAGTATTTT,CASSSPGDTQYF
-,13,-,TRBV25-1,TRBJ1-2,TGTGCCAGCAGTGAATCGGGGTCGGGTGGCTACACCTTC,CASSESGSGGYTF
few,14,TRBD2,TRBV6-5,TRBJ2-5,TGTGCCAGCAGGACAACCATAGCGGGGGAGACCCAGTACTTC,CASRTTIAGETQYF
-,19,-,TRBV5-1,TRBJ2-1,TGCGCCAGCAGCTTGGCAGGTGGTGTTACTAGTCAGGCGTGGAATGAGCAGTTCTTC,CASSLAGGVTSQAWNEQFF
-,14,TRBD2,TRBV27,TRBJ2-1,TGTGCCAGCAGTTTGCTAGCGGTCTACAATGAGCAGTTCTTC,CASSLLAVYNEQFF
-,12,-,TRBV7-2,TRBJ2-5,TGTGCCAGCAGCTTCAGTGGAGAGACCCAGTACTTC,CASSFSGETQYF
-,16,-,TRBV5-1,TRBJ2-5,TGCGCCAGCAGCCCTCAGGGAACGCAACTACAAGAGACCCAGTACTTC,CASSPQGTQLQETQYF
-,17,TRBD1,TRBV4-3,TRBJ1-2,TGCGCCAGCAGCCAAGACAGGGGGCCGGGAAGGGGGGGTGGCTACACCTTC,CASSQDRGPGRGGGYTF
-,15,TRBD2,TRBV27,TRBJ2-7,TGTGCCAGCAGTTTTCAGCGGGACCCAAGCTACGAGCAGTACTTC,CASSFQRDPSYEQYF
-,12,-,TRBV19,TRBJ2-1,TGTGCCAGTAGTATCGGAGGGGATGAGCAGTTCTTC,CASSIGGDEQFF
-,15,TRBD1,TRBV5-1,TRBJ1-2,TGCGCCAGCAGCTTGGGGGACAGGGCCACCTATGGCTACACCTTC,CASSLGDRATYGYTF
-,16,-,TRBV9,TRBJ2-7,TGTGCCAGCAGCGTAGGAGTAGCGGCCCCGGGGGACGAGCAGTACTTC,CASSVGVAAPGDEQYF
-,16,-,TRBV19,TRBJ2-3,TGTGCCAGTAGTATAGGGACAGCACTAAGCACAGATACGCAGTATTTT,CASSIGTALSTDTQYF
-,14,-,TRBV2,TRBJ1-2,TGTGCCAGCAGTGGTACGGGAATAGTATTTGGCTACACCTTC,CASSGTGIVFGYTF
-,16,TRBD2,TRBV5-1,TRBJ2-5,TGCGCCAGCAGCCCGGGACTAGCGGGAGGGCCGGAGACCCAGTACTTC,CASSPGLAGGPETQYF
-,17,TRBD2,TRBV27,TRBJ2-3,TGTGCCAGCAGTTTTATCCGGTCTAGCGGGAGGGTAGATACGCAGTATTTT,CASSFIRSSGRVDTQYF
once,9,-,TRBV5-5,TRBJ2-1,TGTGCCAGCAGCCAAGAGCAGTTCTTC,CASSQEQFF
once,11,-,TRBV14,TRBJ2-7,TGTGCCAGCAGCGAGTTGAGCGAGCAGTACTTC,CASSELSEQYF
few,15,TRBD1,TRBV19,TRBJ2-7,TGTGCCAGTAGTTCCTCGGACAGGGCCGCCTACGAGCAGTACTTC,CASSSSDRAAYEQYF
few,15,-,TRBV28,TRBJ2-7,TGTGCCAGCAGTTCGGGCTCGACAGACTCCTACGAGCAGTACTTC,CASSSGSTDSYEQYF
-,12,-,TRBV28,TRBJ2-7,TGTGCCAGCAGTTCCCCCGGCTACGAGCAGTACTTC,CASSSPGYEQYF
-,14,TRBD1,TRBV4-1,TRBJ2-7,TGCGCCAGCAGCCAAGCCAGGGGGCGGTACGAGCAGTACTTC,CASSQARGRYEQYF
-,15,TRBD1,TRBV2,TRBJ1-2,TGTGCCAGCAGTACCCAATCGGGACAGTCCTATGGCTACACCTTC,CASSTQSGQSYGYTF
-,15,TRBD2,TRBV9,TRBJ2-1,TGTGCCAGCAGCCCAGCGGGGGTCTCCTACAATGAGCAGTTCTTC,CASSPAGVSYNEQFF